This T cell receptor beta chain was sequenced in a study of human T cells and chemical hapten exposure. Turning to the study itself: Patients additionally received therapeutic doses of diphenylcyclopropenone on the scalp once a week, and this continued throughout the approximately 24-week study.

Time point given: patch test 2, 6 weeks after DPC sensitization. Treatment reported: therapeutic diphenylcyclopropenone sensitization with weekly scalp DPC. Total RNA extraction was carried out from unfractionated whole blood. In regard to this clonotype: Antigen: not known.

V lost 1 base and J lost 7, with 19 bases in between. Germline V CDR1 and CDR2: LGHNA, YSLEER. The CDR3 totals 17 residues. Study-wide results and caveats: With patch test score, the counts of PT1 expanded TCRs showed a positive correlation.

In the authors' workflow: With a range of about 23,224 to 700,000, the median per sample was about 87,000 TCRs. TCRdb reprocessed the RACE reads via MiXCR and lists one record per CDR3 protein. TCRdb, not the authors, supplied the V and J calls. The sample has about 84,000 distinct CDR3 sequences; about 10% are singletons. This rearrangement joins TRBV4-3 to TRBJ2-2; unclear D gene. The clonotype comes from a woman aged 45 to 65 with alopecia areata. Some clones in this sample may be carry-over from other donors' samples. The sequences come from whole blood, collected in connection with sensitization to the hapten diphenylcyclopropenone (DPC). CDR3 DNA sequence: TGCGCCAGCAGCCAAGGGAGAGGCAAGACCGTTTACGGGGAGCTGTTTTTT. It yields the protein CASSQGRGKTVYGELFF.